These T cell receptor beta chains were read from a single sample in a study of response to subunit inactivated influenza vaccine. Each CDR3 protein is one row after TCRdb ran MiXCR on the RT-PCR reads. This table has roughly 570,000 distinct CDR3 sequences, about 14% appearing once. This material consisted of PBMCs from blood, taken 11 to 12 days after vaccination. These receptors were taken from a man aged 50 to 60 who received an inactivated influenza vaccine. Each CDR3 is given with its conserved first and last residue. A D gene is named only where the DNA matches it firmly. Only part of the rows carry a size: once, few, many, or a class if the clone is expanded.

CDR3 protein | CDR3 DNA | clone size | J gene | D gene | V gene
CASSINRGTPYNEQFF | TGTGCCAGCAGTATCAACAGGGGGACGCCCTACAATGAGCAGTTCTTC | . | TRBJ2-1 | TRBD1 | TRBV28
CASSLARAGQFF | TGTGCCAGCAGCTTAGCACGAGCGGGCCAGTTCTTC | few | TRBJ2-1 | . | TRBV11-2
CASSPDSRVDYGYTF | TGTGCCAGCAGCCCCGACTCAAGGGTAGATTATGGCTACACCTTC | . | TRBJ1-2 | . | TRBV9
CASSDGQGFDQPQHF | TGTGCCAGCAGCGATGGACAGGGGTTTGATCAGCCCCAGCATTTT | many | TRBJ1-5 | TRBD1 | TRBV9
CASRAVDTQYF | TGTGCCAGCAGGGCAGTCGATACGCAGTATTTT | . | TRBJ2-3 | . | TRBV7-9
CASRLSGTYNEQFF | TGCGCCAGCAGACTTAGCGGGACTTACAATGAGCAGTTCTTC | many | TRBJ2-1 | TRBD2 | TRBV5-1
CASSPGPSGEYNEQFF | TGCGCCAGCAGCCCCGGGCCTAGCGGGGAATACAATGAGCAGTTCTTC | . | TRBJ2-1 | TRBD2 | TRBV5-1
CASSVGSYYEQYF | TGTGCCAGCAGTGTGGGTTCCTACTACGAGCAGTACTTC | . | TRBJ2-7 | . | TRBV2
CASSTTPGQNTEAFF | TGCGCCAGCAGCACCACGCCGGGACAGAACACTGAAGCTTTCTTT | few | TRBJ1-1 | . | TRBV5-1
CASSVTGGETQYF | TGTGCCAGCAGTGTTACAGGGGGAGAGACCCAGTACTTC | . | TRBJ2-5 | TRBD1 | TRBV2
CSASQGAVSDTEAFF | TGCAGTGCTAGCCAGGGGGCTGTATCGGACACTGAAGCTTTCTTT | few | TRBJ1-1 | TRBD1 | TRBV20-1
CASSQVMSEAFF | TGTGCCAGCAGCCAAGTAATGTCTGAAGCTTTCTTT | many | TRBJ1-1 | . | TRBV3-1
CASSSIQSTATYEQYF | TGTGCCAGCAGTTCAATACAGTCGACGGCCACCTACGAGCAGTACTTC | many | TRBJ2-7 | . | TRBV28
CASSQGLSNQPQHF | TGCGCCAGCAGCCAAGGCCTTAGCAATCAGCCCCAGCATTTT | few | TRBJ1-5 | . | TRBV4-1
CATSSQPQHF | TGTGCCACCAGCAGCCAGCCCCAGCATTTT | . | TRBJ1-5 | . | TRBV15
CASSLDFGQETQYF | TGTGCCAGCAGCTTGGATTTTGGCCAAGAGACCCAGTACTTC | few | TRBJ2-5 | . | TRBV5-6
CSAKTSGAFTQYF | TGCAGTGCAAAGACTAGCGGGGCCTTCACCCAGTACTTC | few | TRBJ2-5 | TRBD2 | TRBV20-1
CASSLELGADTQYF | TGTGCCAGCAGCTTAGAGTTAGGAGCAGATACGCAGTATTTT | . | TRBJ2-3 | . | TRBV7-9
CASSEQRELFF | TGCGCCAGCAGTGAACAGAGGGAGCTGTTTTTT | . | TRBJ2-2 | . | TRBV10-2
CASSLGAQSSYEQYF | TGTGCCAGCAGCCTAGGGGCCCAGAGCTCCTACGAGCAGTACTTC | few | TRBJ2-7 | . | TRBV12-3/TRBV12-4
CSVYRGKNEQFF | TGCAGCGTTTATCGGGGCAAAAATGAGCAGTTCTTC | . | TRBJ2-1 | . | TRBV29-1
CASSLLQSSYNEQFF | TGTGCCAGCAGCTTATTACAGAGCTCCTACAATGAGCAGTTCTTC | few | TRBJ2-1 | . | TRBV11-2
CASSQDRAGANVLTF | TGTGCCAGCTCGCAAGACAGGGCTGGGGCCAACGTCCTGACTTTC | few | TRBJ2-6 | TRBD1 | TRBV18
CAISEPSGAKDTQYF | TGTGCCATCAGTGAGCCTAGCGGGGCTAAGGATACGCAGTATTTT | few | TRBJ2-3 | TRBD2 | TRBV10-3
CASSLEVRQGYTF | TGCGCCAGCAGCTTGGAGGTCCGGCAGGGCTACACCTTC | few | TRBJ1-2 | . | TRBV5-1
CGTGTAYEQYF | TGCGGTACCGGGACAGCCTACGAGCAGTACTTC | few | TRBJ2-7 | TRBD1 | TRBV20-1
CASRDSVGPQHF | TGTGCCAGTAGGGACAGCGTTGGGCCCCAGCATTTT | . | TRBJ1-5 | . | TRBV19
CASSPQGSYGYTF | TGTGCCAGCAGTCCACAGGGGAGCTATGGCTACACCTTC | many | TRBJ1-2 | TRBD1 | TRBV27
CSARGQAPYNSPLHF | TGCAGTGCTAGGGGACAGGCGCCCTATAATTCACCCCTCCACTTT | few | TRBJ1-6 | TRBD1 | TRBV20-1
CASSRDRGGVTQYF | TGTGCCAGCAGCCGGGACAGGGGCGGTGTGACCCAGTACTTC | . | TRBJ2-5 | TRBD1 | TRBV5-5
CASRPVPDTQYF | TGTGCCAGCAGGCCCGTTCCAGATACGCAGTATTTT | few | TRBJ2-3 | . | TRBV11-2
CSAPGYGIKDNEQFF | TGCAGTGCTCCCGGCTACGGTATTAAGGACAATGAGCAGTTCTTC | few | TRBJ2-1 | . | TRBV20-1
CASSSQGGAQETQYF | TGTGCTAGCAGCTCCCAGGGGGGGGCACAAGAGACCCAGTACTTC | few | TRBJ2-5 | . | TRBV7-7
CASSSRQGAKTQYF | TGTGCCAGCAGCTCGAGACAGGGGGCAAAGACCCAGTACTTC | few | TRBJ2-5 | TRBD1 | TRBV7-2
CASSTGGGGNQPQHF | TGTGCCAGCAGTACGGGGGGGGGCGGAAATCAGCCCCAGCATTTT | few | TRBJ1-5 | . | TRBV7-2
CASSEHRDYGYTF | TGTGCCAGCAGTGAACACAGGGACTATGGCTACACCTTC | . | TRBJ1-2 | . | TRBV25-1
CATSRGLTYNEQFF | TGTGCCACCAGCAGAGGACTAACCTACAATGAGCAGTTCTTC | . | TRBJ2-1 | . | TRBV15
CASSTWTSGTGDTQYF | TGTGCCAGCAGCACCTGGACTAGCGGGACAGGAGATACGCAGTATTTT | many | TRBJ2-3 | TRBD2 | TRBV7-9
CASSLAGRNEAFF | TGTGCCAGCAGCTTGGCCGGCAGGAATGAAGCTTTCTTT | few | TRBJ1-1 | . | TRBV5-5
CASSFGTGDSPLHF | TGCGCCAGCAGCTTCGGGACAGGGGATTCACCCCTCCACTTT | many | TRBJ1-6 | TRBD1 | TRBV5-1
CSASNSPGELFF | TGCAGTGCTAGCAATAGCCCCGGGGAGCTGTTTTTT | . | TRBJ2-2 | . | TRBV20-1
CASSFRNQETQYF | TGTGCCAGCAGCTTCAGAAACCAAGAGACCCAGTACTTC | . | TRBJ2-5 | . | TRBV7-9